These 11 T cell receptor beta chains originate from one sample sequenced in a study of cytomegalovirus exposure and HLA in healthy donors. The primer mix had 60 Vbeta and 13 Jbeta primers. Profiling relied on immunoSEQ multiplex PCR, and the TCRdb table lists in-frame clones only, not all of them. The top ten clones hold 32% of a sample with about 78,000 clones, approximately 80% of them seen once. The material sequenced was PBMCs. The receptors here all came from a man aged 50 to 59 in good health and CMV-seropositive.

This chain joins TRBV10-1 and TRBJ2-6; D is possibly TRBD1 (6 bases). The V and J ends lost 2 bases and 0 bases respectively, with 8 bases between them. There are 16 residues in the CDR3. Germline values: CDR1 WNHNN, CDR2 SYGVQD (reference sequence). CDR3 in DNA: TGCGCCAGCAGTGAGGGACAGTTCTCTGGGGCCAACGTCCTGACTTTC. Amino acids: CASSEGQFSGANVLTF.

Written as DNA, the CDR3 is TGTGCCAGCAGGGAATGGGGTTCCTCTGGGGCCAACGTCCTGACTTTC. Amino acid sequence: CASREWGSSGANVLTF. The chain recombines TRBV19 with TRBJ2-6; D may be TRBD1 (5 bases). The CDR3 loop spans 16 amino acids. Germline-derived CDR1 and CDR2 are LNHDA and SQIVND (reference sequence). V was trimmed by 9 bases and J by 0 bases, leaving 15 bases between them. Combining the CDR3 with reference TRBV19 and TRBJ2-6 gives the whole variable domain DGGITQSPKYLFRKEGQNVTLSCEQNLNHDAMYWYRQDPGQGLRLIYYSQIVNDFQKGDIAEGYSVSREKKESFPLTVTSAQKNPTAFYLCASREWGSSGANVLTFGAGSRLTVL.

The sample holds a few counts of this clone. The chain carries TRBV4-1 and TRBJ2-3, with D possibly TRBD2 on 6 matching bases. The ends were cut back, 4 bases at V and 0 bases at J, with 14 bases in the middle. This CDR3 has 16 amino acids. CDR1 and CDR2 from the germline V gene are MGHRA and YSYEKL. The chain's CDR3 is CASSRRRDGSTDTQYF. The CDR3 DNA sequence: TGCGCCAGCAGCCGCCGGAGGGACGGGAGCACAGATACGCAGTATTTT.

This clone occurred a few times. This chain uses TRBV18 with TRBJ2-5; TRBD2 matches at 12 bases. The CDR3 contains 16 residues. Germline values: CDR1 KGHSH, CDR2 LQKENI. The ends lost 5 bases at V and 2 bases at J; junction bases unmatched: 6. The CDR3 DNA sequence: TGTGCCAGCTCATCATCTAGCGGGAGGGGACAAGAGACCCAGTACTTC. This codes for CASSSSSGRGQETQYF.

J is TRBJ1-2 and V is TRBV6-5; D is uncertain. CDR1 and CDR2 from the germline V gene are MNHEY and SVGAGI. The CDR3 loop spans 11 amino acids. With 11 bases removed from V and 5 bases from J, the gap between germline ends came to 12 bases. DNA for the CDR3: TGTGCCTCGGGGAATTCTTATGGCTACACCTTC. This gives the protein CASGNSYGYTF.

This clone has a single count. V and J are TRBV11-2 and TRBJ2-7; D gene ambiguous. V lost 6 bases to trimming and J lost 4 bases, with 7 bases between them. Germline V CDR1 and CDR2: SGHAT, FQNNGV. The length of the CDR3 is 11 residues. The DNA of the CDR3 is TGTGCCAGCAGGTTACTTTACGAGCAGTACTTC. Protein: CASRLLYEQYF.

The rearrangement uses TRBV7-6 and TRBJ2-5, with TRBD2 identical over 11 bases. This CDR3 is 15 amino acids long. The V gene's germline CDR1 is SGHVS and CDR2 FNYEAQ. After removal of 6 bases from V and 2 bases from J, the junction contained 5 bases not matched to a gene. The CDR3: CASRGTSGDQETQYF. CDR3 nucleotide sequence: TGTGCCAGCAGGGGGACTAGCGGAGATCAAGAGACCCAGTACTTC.

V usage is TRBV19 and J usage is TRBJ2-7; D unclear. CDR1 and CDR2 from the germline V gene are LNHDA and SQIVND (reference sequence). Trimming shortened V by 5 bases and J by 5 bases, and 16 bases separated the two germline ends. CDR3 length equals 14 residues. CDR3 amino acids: CASSRFGGLNEQYF. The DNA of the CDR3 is TGTGCCAGTAGTCGGTTTGGCGGCCTTAACGAGCAGTACTTC.

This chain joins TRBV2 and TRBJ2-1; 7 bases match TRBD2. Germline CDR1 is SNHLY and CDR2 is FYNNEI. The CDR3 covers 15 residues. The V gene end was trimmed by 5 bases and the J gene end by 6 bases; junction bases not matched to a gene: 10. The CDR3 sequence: CASSPRQTSPNEQFF. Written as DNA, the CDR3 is TGTGCCAGCAGTCCCCGGCAGACTAGCCCCAATGAGCAGTTCTTC. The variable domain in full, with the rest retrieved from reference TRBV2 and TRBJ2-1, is EPEVTQTPSHQVTQMGQEVILRCVPISNHLYFYWYRQILGQKVEFLVSFYNNEISEKSEIFDDQFSVERPDGSNFTLKIRSTKLEDSAMYFCASSPRQTSPNEQFFGPGTRLTVL.

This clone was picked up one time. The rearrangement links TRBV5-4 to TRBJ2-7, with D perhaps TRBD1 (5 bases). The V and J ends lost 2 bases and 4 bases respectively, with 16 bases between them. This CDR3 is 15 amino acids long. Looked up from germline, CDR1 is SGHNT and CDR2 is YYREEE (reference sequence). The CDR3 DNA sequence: TGTGCCAGCAGCTTAGACCTAAGGGGCATATACGAGCAGTACTTC. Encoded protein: CASSLDLRGIYEQYF.

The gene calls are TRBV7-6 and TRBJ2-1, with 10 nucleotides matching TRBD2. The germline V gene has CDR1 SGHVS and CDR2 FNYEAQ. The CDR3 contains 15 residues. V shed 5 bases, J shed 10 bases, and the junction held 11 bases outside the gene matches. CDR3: CASSAASGSVGEQFF. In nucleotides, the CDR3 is TGTGCCAGCAGCGCAGCTAGCGGGAGTGTCGGCGAGCAGTTCTTC.